Here is one T cell receptor beta chain with its context. The repertoire was sequenced with immunoSEQ multiplex PCR; TCRdb's copy has only in-frame clones and lacks some. The table includes 700,000 to 950,000 clones, approximately 97% detected once. It was CD45RO-negative cells, positively selected for CCR7, that made up naive CD8 cells, with terminally differentiated effector memory CD45RA+ cells excluded. The data were obtained in a study of shared clonotypes between healthy human individuals. V lost 4 bases and J lost 7, with 14 bases in between. The CDR3 totals 14 residues. Per germline, CDR1 SGHRS and CDR2 YFSETQ.

The specimen was naive CD8+ T cells sorted from blood. The chain couples TRBV5-1 to TRBJ2-2; D unclear. This TCR derives from a man between 25 and 39 years old in good health. In nucleotides, the CDR3 is TGCGCCAGCAGCAAGGCCTTAAACGGCGGGGAGCTGTTTTTT. This encodes CASSKALNGGELFF.